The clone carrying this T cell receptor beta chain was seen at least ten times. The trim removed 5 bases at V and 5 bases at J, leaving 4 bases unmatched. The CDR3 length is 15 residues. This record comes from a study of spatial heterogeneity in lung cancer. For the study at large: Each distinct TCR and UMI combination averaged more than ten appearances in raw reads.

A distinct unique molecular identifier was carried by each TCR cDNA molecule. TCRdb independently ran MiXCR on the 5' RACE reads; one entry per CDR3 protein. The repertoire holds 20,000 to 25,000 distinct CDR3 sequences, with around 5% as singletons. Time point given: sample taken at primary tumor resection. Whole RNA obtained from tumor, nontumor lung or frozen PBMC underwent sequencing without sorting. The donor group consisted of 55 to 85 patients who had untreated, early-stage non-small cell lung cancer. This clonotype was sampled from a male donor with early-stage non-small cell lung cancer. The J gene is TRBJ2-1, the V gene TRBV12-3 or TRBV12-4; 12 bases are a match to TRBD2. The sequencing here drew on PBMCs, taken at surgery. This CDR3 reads CASSLTSGGDNEQFF. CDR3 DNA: TGTGCCAGCAGTCTGACTAGCGGGGGAGACAATGAGCAGTTCTTC.